The 9 T cell receptor beta chains presented below share a single source sample, sequenced in a study of shared clonotypes between healthy human individuals. Cells designated naive CD8 were CD45RO-negative and were positively selected for CCR7, with terminally differentiated effector memory CD45RA+ cells excluded. Using immunoSEQ multiplex PCR, the repertoire was profiled, and TCRdb retains in-frame clones only, with some absent. The sample lists about 700,000 clones; 90% to 95% were seen once. Sequenced material: naive CD8+ T cells sorted from blood. Receptor source: a man under 40 in good health.

The genes are TRBV6-1 and TRBJ2-7; 8 nucleotides match TRBD2. The CDR3 sequence is 12 residues long. With 10 bases clipped from V and 2 bases from J, the junction kept 4 bases outside the gene matches. CDR1 and CDR2 (germline): MNHNS, SASEGT. DNA of the CDR3: TGTGCCATCTCGGGAGGGGCCTACGAGCAGTACTTC. Amino acid sequence: CAISGGAYEQYF.

The chain uses TRBV19 and TRBJ2-1, with a weak D call TRBD1 (5 bases). This CDR3 is 15 amino acids long. The V end lost 3 bases, the J end lost 5 bases, and 14 bases lay between the germline ends. The germline CDR1 and CDR2 sequences are LNHDA and SQIVND (reference sequence). As DNA, the CDR3 is TGTGCCAGTAGTATTAGGGCAGGGTTGGACAATGAGCAGTTCTTC. Protein: CASSIRAGLDNEQFF.

This chain joins TRBV2 and TRBJ1-5; 7 bases are a match to TRBD1. The V and J ends lost 4 bases and 0 bases, in that order; junction bases with no gene match: 12. CDR3 size: 18 residues. Germline loops: CDR1 SNHLY, CDR2 FYNNEI. CDR3 sequence reads: CASSVTGQDGDSNQPQHF. As DNA, the CDR3 is TGTGCCAGCAGTGTAACTGGACAGGATGGAGATAGCAATCAGCCCCAGCATTTT.

The chain links TRBV6-1 to TRBJ2-7; possibly TRBD1 for D (6 bases). The germline CDR1 and CDR2 sequences are MNHNS and SASEGT. This CDR3 spans 14 amino acids. Trimming pared 0 bases from V and 6 bases from J, leaving 12 bases between. The CDR3 is CASSEALGGPEQYF. For the CDR3, the DNA is TGTGCCAGCAGTGAAGCGCTTGGGGGCCCCGAGCAGTACTTC.

The V gene is TRBV11-2, the J gene TRBJ2-2, with 9 bases matching TRBD2. CDR3 length: 17 residues. Unmatched junction bases numbered 3, after V lost 1 base and J lost 0 bases. Germline V gene lookup returns CDR1 SGHAT and CDR2 FQNNGV. The CDR3 here is CASSLATSGSNTGELFF. In nucleotides, the CDR3 is TGTGCCAGCAGCTTAGCTACTAGCGGGTCGAACACCGGGGAGCTGTTTTTT.

The rearrangement links TRBV4-2 to TRBJ2-2, with no clear D. The V gene lost 0 bases and the J gene lost 3 bases, with 11 bases spanning the gap. The CDR3 loop spans 16 amino acids. Per the germline V gene, CDR1 is LGHNA and CDR2 is YNFKEQ. CDR3 residues: CASSQEASTDTGELFF. CDR3 sequence (DNA): TGTGCCAGCAGCCAAGAAGCGTCGACGGACACCGGGGAGCTGTTTTTT.

Only one count was recorded for this clone. The chain couples TRBV7-6 to TRBJ1-1; D possibly corresponds to TRBD1 (5 bases). The CDR3 totals 14 residues. V was shortened by 1 base and J by 3 bases, with 9 bases between the two germline ends. The germline gives CDR1 SGHVS, CDR2 FNYEAQ. CDR3 bases: TGTGCCAGCAGCTTAGGGGACGACCACACTGAAGCTTTCTTT. This translates into CASSLGDDHTEAFF.

The chain joins TRBV27 to TRBJ2-3; the D is unclear. The CDR3 consists of 14 residues. Germline V gene lookup returns CDR1 MNHEY and CDR2 SMNVEV (reference sequence). CDR3 residues: CATRPDGSTDTQYF. The CDR3 nucleotides are TGTGCTACCAGGCCCGACGGGAGCACAGATACGCAGTATTTT.

V is TRBV7-9 and J is TRBJ2-1, with TRBD1 as a possible D gene (6 bases). Trimming shortened V by 2 bases and J by 7 bases, and 12 bases separated the two germline ends. Germline CDR1 reads SEHNR; CDR2 reads FQNEAQ (reference sequence). The CDR3 is 14 residues long. The CDR3 DNA reads TGTGCCAGCAGCTTAAACAGGGTGAATAATGAGCAGTTCTTC. This translates into CASSLNRVNNEQFF.